These 8 T cell receptor beta chains were all obtained from the same sample, sequenced in a study of cytomegalovirus exposure and HLA in healthy donors. PCR was performed using 60 Vbeta and 13 Jbeta primers. Using immunoSEQ multiplex PCR, the repertoire was profiled, and TCRdb retains in-frame clones only, with some absent. Of 120,000 to 150,000 clones listed, approximately 71% are singletons. Sample: PBMCs. The receptors were gathered from a woman in her forties or fifties in good health and CMV-seronegative.

The CDR3, as DNA: TGTGCCAGCAGTGAATGGGCAGGGGGAATAAACATTCAGTACTTC. Protein product: CASSEWAGGINIQYF. The V call is TRBV25-1, the J call TRBJ2-4; 7 bases map to TRBD1. The V gene's germline CDR1 is MGHDK and CDR2 SYGVNS. J gave up 6 bases and V 1 base, and 6 bases lay outside the gene matches. There are 15 residues in the CDR3.

The chain uses TRBV30 and TRBJ1-5; D is undetermined. The CDR3 extends over 14 amino acids. V was cut by 3 bases and J by 1 base, with 10 bases left in between. Germline-derived CDR1 and CDR2 are GTSNPN and SVGIG (reference sequence). The CDR3 is CAWSFDGSNQPQHF. The CDR3 coding sequence is TGTGCCTGGAGCTTTGACGGGAGCAATCAGCCCCAGCATTTT.

In this sample, this clone turned up a few times. The rearrangement uses TRBV27 and TRBJ1-3; the D gene is possibly TRBD1 (5 bases). CDR1 is MNHEY and CDR2 is SMNVEV in the germline V gene (reference sequence). Trimming took 7 bases from V and 7 from J, leaving 11 bases between them. The CDR3 totals 12 residues. The CDR3 loop is CASKTVDNTIYF. CDR3 in DNA: TGTGCCAGCAAGACAGTGGACAACACCATATATTTT.

CDR3: CASSPGTGDNQPQHF. In DNA form, the CDR3 reads TGTGCCAGCAGCCCTGGGACAGGAGATAATCAGCCCCAGCATTTT. The chain carries TRBV5-6 and TRBJ1-5; 8 bases are a match to TRBD1. Trimming took 4 bases from V and 4 from J; bases not matched to a gene: 7. Germline V lookup: CDR1 SGHDT, CDR2 YYEEEE. The CDR3 extends over 15 amino acids.

As DNA, the CDR3 is TGCGCCAGCAGCTTCGGACAGGGAGGCTACAATGAGCAGTTCTTC. This translates into CASSFGQGGYNEQFF. The chain recombines TRBV5-1 with TRBJ2-1, with 8 positions matching TRBD1. The CDR3 covers 15 residues. Germline trimming cut 2 bases from V and 3 bases from J; bases unmatched to any gene: 4. Germline CDR1 SGHRS, CDR2 YFSETQ.

The chain employs TRBV13 and TRBJ1-1; weak D call: TRBD1 (5 bases). The CDR3 is 15 amino acids. Trimming cost V 5 bases and J 4 bases, with 17 bases left between them. Per the germline V gene, CDR1 is PRHDT and CDR2 is FYEKMQ (reference sequence). The CDR3 sequence is CASSLGGLLGTEAFF. CDR3 bases: TGTGCCAGCAGCCTGGGGGGACTGCTGGGCACTGAAGCTTTCTTT.

The chain couples TRBV5-6 to TRBJ2-7; tentative D call: TRBD1 (6 bases). Per germline, CDR1 SGHDT and CDR2 YYEEEE. The CDR3 spans 14 residues. Trimming took off 0 bases at V and 2 bases at J, with 9 bases between the two ends. The CDR3 DNA reads TGTGCCAGCAGCTTGGGGGGGCAACCCTACGAGCAGTACTTC. Translating it yields CASSLGGQPYEQYF.

The chain combines TRBV10-2 with TRBJ2-2; a possible D gene is TRBD2 (6 bases). Trimming took off 0 bases at V and 4 bases at J, with 9 bases between the two ends. CDR3 size: 15 residues. CDR1 WSHSY and CDR2 SAAADI come from the germline V gene. DNA for the CDR3: TGCGCCAGCAGTGAGTCAACGGGGGTCACCGGGGAGCTGTTTTTT. Translated: CASSESTGVTGELFF.